Listed below are T cell receptor beta chains from one sample, sequenced in a study of neurological immune-mediated disorders. TCRdb redid the calling of the 5' RACE reads with MiXCR, one entry per CDR3 protein. The sample contains 45,000 or so distinct CDR3 sequences, over 9.5% of which appear only once. Sequenced: PBMCs. These receptors were taken from a female donor in good health. Each CDR3 is given with its conserved first and last residue. D genes are given only for firm matches. Part of the rows lack a size; the others show once, few, many or a class for expanded clones.

j_call clone_size d_call v_call cdr3_nt cdr3_aa
TRBJ1-1 many . TRBV27 TGTGCCAGCAGTTTACAGGGATCTAACACTGAAGCTTTCTTT CASSLQGSNTEAFF
TRBJ1-1 many TRBD1 TRBV9 TGTGCCAGCAGCGTAGCAGGGGGCTTGGGCACTGAAGCTTTCTTT CASSVAGGLGTEAFF
TRBJ2-3 . . TRBV9 TGTGCCAGCAGCGTATACAGGACTAGCACAGATACGCAGTATTTT CASSVYRTSTDTQYF
TRBJ2-7 many TRBD1 TRBV27 TGTGCCAGCAGTTCGGCGACAGGGAGCCACGAGCAGTACTTC CASSSATGSHEQYF
TRBJ2-1 few . TRBV2 TGTGGGAGCACGGCTGGAAGGAGCTCCTACAATGAGCAGTTCTTC CGSTAGRSSYNEQFF
TRBJ2-1 many TRBD2 TRBV7-9 TGTGCCAGCAGCTTAGTTTTAGGACTAGCGGGACAATACAATGAGCAGTTCTTC CASSLVLGLAGQYNEQFF
TRBJ1-1 many . TRBV12-3/TRBV12-4 TGTGCCAGCAGTTCCCCCGAGAACCTGAACACTGAAGCTTTCTTT CASSSPENLNTEAFF
TRBJ2-3 many . TRBV11-1 TGTGCCAGCAGCTCCTTGGGGGGGCAAGATACGCAGTATTTT CASSSLGGQDTQYF
TRBJ2-3 . . TRBV20-1 TGCAGTGCTAGAGACGCGGCCAGCACAGATACGCAGTATTTT CSARDAASTDTQYF
TRBJ1-5 many TRBD1 TRBV11-3 TGTGCCAGCAGCCGACAGGGAAGCAATCAGCCCCAGCATTTT CASSRQGSNQPQHF
TRBJ1-2 many TRBD1 TRBV25-1 TGTGCCAGCCAGGGGGGAGCTCGCTATGGCTACACCTTC CASQGGARYGYTF
TRBJ1-6 medium-sized . TRBV12-3/TRBV12-4 TGTGCCAGCAGTTTTCAGGGAGGTTCACCCCTCCACTTT CASSFQGGSPLHF
TRBJ2-7 . TRBD2 TRBV28 TGTGCCAGCAGTTTGTATGGCGGGACTACCTACGAGCAGTACTTC CASSLYGGTTYEQYF
TRBJ1-2 many . TRBV7-2 TGTGCCAGCAGCCCGCCGGGGTACTATGGCTACACCTTC CASSPPGYYGYTF
TRBJ2-7 many TRBD1 TRBV29-1 TGCAGCGCGCTCGGCGGGACAGGGGTCCACGAGCAGTACTTC CSALGGTGVHEQYF
TRBJ2-2 few TRBD2 TRBV20-1 TGCAGTGCTAGCCTAGCGGGATCGGGGGAGCTGTTTTTT CSASLAGSGELFF
TRBJ1-1 many . TRBV9 TGTGCCAGCAGCGTAGCGGGAGGAGGCACTGAAGCTTTCTTT CASSVAGGGTEAFF
TRBJ2-7 many TRBD1 TRBV5-1 TGCGCCAGCAGCTTCCGACAGGGGCCCTACGAGCAGTACTTC CASSFRQGPYEQYF
TRBJ2-3 many TRBD2 TRBV20-1 TGCAGTGCTAGAGACGCTAGCGGGATGATGGATACGCAGTATTTT CSARDASGMMDTQYF
TRBJ1-1 . . TRBV7-2 TGTGCCAGCAAGGCGGCGCCGAACACTGAAGCTTTCTTT CASKAAPNTEAFF
TRBJ2-3 . . TRBV11-2 TGTGCCAGCAGCTTGAGTGGAACAGATACGCAGTATTTT CASSLSGTDTQYF
TRBJ1-1 many . TRBV2 TGTGCCAGTCAACTGCAGGGGACTCTGTACACTGAAGCTTTCTTT CASQLQGTLYTEAFF
TRBJ1-2 many . TRBV9 TGTGCCAGCAGTGCCGGGGCCTATGGCTACACCTTC CASSAGAYGYTF
TRBJ1-1 many TRBD1 TRBV7-3 TGTGCCAGCAGACAACAGGGGCGGGGAGCTTTCTTT CASRQQGRGAFF
TRBJ1-2 many TRBD1 TRBV20-1 TGCAGTGCCCCCGGGACAGGGGTTTCGAACTATGGCTACACCTTC CSAPGTGVSNYGYTF
TRBJ2-3 many TRBD2 TRBV5-1 TGCGCCAGCGGGACTAGCGGGACCAGCACAGATACGCAGTATTTT CASGTSGTSTDTQYF
TRBJ2-7 many TRBD1 TRBV5-1 TGCGCCAGCAGCTCAGTTCCCGGGACAGGGTTCTACGAGCAGTACTTC CASSSVPGTGFYEQYF
TRBJ2-5 many . TRBV29-1 TGCAGCGTCCGTCGGCAGTCAGGGCACCTACAAGAGACCCAGTACTTC CSVRRQSGHLQETQYF
TRBJ2-1 . TRBD1 TRBV18 TGTGCCAGCTCACGGGACAGGGGAGCGTTAGAGCAGTTCTTC CASSRDRGALEQFF
TRBJ2-4 many . TRBV5-1 TGCGCCAGCAGCGGAACATCTAAGAGCATTCAGTACTTC CASSGTSKSIQYF
TRBJ2-7 many . TRBV18 TGTGCCAGCTCCTCCACCATGGCAGAAGGCGAGCAGTACTTC CASSSTMAEGEQYF